Shown below are 14 T cell receptor beta chains from a single sample sequenced in a study of CD8 T cells in ankylosing spondylitis. One entry per CDR3 protein results from TCRdb running MiXCR on the 5' RACE reads. The repertoire holds about 220,000 distinct CDR3 sequences, with about 10% as singletons. The sequencing input was blood, either unsorted or a sorted T cell fraction (not recorded which). These TCRs come from a male donor with ankylosing spondylitis or in good health (not recorded which).

V gene TRBV14 combines with J gene TRBJ1-5, with D unclear. The CDR3 runs to 15 residues. V was cut by 4 bases and J by 0 bases, with 10 bases left in between. Germline CDR1 reads SGHDN; CDR2 reads FVKESK. CDR3 residues: CASSPRFYSNQPQHF. Written as DNA, the CDR3 is TGTGCCAGCAGCCCAAGGTTTTATAGCAATCAGCCCCAGCATTTT. Full variable domain (missing parts from reference TRBV14 and TRBJ1-5): EAGVTQFPSHSVIEKGQTVTLRCDPISGHDNLYWYRRVMGKEIKFLLHFVKESKQDESGMPNNRFLAERTGGTYSTLKVQPAELEDSGVYFCASSPRFYSNQPQHFGDGTRLSIL.

This clonotype has just one count. The junction departs from the called germline gene at one end, perhaps through a read error. V and J are TRBV3-1 and TRBJ1-2, with 7 bases identical to TRBD1. The germline gives CDR1 LGHDT, CDR2 YNNKEL (reference sequence). This CDR3 region has 15 residues. The CDR3 loop is CATSQGDRANYGYTF. The CDR3 region has the DNA TGTGCCACCAGCCAAGGAGACAGGGCCAACTATGGCTACACCTTC.

The chain recombines TRBV2 with TRBJ1-2, with D perhaps matching TRBD1 (6 bases). The germline V gene has CDR1 SNHLY and CDR2 FYNNEI. The CDR3 sequence is 13 residues long. V lost 5 bases and J lost 5, with 12 bases in between. CDR3 sequence (DNA): TGTGCCAGCAGTAATGGACAGCCTTATGGCTACACCTTC. It translates to CASSNGQPYGYTF.

This clonotype was found many times. The chain is built from TRBV24-1 and TRBJ1-1; TRBD1 might be the D (5 bases). Germline V gene sequence: CDR1 KGHDR, CDR2 SFDVKD. There are 16 residues in the CDR3. V dropped 2 bases and J dropped 6 bases, with 18 bases sitting between them. The CDR3 DNA reads TGTGCCACCAGTGATTCCCGAAAAGGGGAACACGCTGAAGCTTTCTTT. Amino acids: CATSDSRKGEHAEAFF.

This clonotype has just a few counts. J is TRBJ1-1 and V is TRBV5-1; TRBD1 matches 9 bases. Germline trimming cut 0 bases from V and 5 bases from J; bases unmatched to any gene: 5. The CDR3 extends over 15 amino acids. CDR1 and CDR2 from the germline V gene are SGHRS and YFSETQ. DNA for the CDR3: TGCGCCAGCAGCTTGGAGGGGACAGGGAGAACTGAAGCTTTCTTT. Residues: CASSLEGTGRTEAFF. The full variable domain, in which reference TRBV5-1 and TRBJ1-1 provide the parts outside the CDR3, is KAGVTQTPRYLIKTRGQQVTLSCSPISGHRSVSWYQQTPGQGLQFLFEYFSETQRNKGNFPGRFSGRQFSNSRSEMNVSTLELGDSALYLCASSLEGTGRTEAFFGQGTRLTVV.

There are many counts of this clonotype. The chain joins TRBV6-5 to TRBJ1-2; D uncertain. CDR1 and CDR2 from the germline V gene are MNHEY and SVGAGI. CDR3 length equals 12 residues. V dropped 2 bases and J dropped 5 bases, with 6 bases sitting between them. In DNA form, the CDR3 reads TGTGCCAGCAGTTACAGAGGGTATGGCTACACCTTC. It specifies CASSYRGYGYTF.

This clonotype has ten or more counts. The genes are TRBV5-1 and TRBJ2-5; possibly TRBD2 for D (6 bases). CDR1 is SGHRS and CDR2 is YFSETQ in the germline V gene. Trimming pared 4 bases from V and 5 bases from J, leaving 18 bases between. This CDR3 has 15 residues. The CDR3 sequence: CASSPASSAGETQYF. As DNA, the CDR3 is TGCGCCAGCAGCCCTGCTTCTAGCGCAGGGGAGACCCAGTACTTC.

This clonotype has at least ten counts. The rearrangement uses TRBV7-2 and TRBJ2-7, with D perhaps TRBD2 (5 bases). The CDR3 has 14 amino acids. The V end was cut by 3 bases, the J end by 5 bases, with 14 bases between. Looked up from germline, CDR1 is SGHTA and CDR2 is FQGNSA. The CDR3 region is CASSLSAGAHEQYF. CDR3 coding DNA: TGTGCCAGCAGCTTGTCGGCGGGCGCACACGAGCAGTACTTC. Using reference TRBV7-2 and TRBJ2-7 for the parts outside the CDR3, the full variable domain is GAGVSQSPSNKVTEKGKDVELRCDPISGHTALYWYRQSLGQGLEFLIYFQGNSAPDKSGLPSDRFSAERTGGSVSTLTIQRTQQEDSAVYLCASSLSAGAHEQYFGPGTRLTVT.

This clonotype was seen only a few times. The CDR3: CASSEAGAGNTIYF. The CDR3 nucleotides are TGTGCCAGCAGTGAAGCTGGGGCTGGAAACACCATATATTTT. The gene calls are TRBV6-1 and TRBJ1-3; D not certain. The germline V gene encodes CDR1 MNHNS and CDR2 SASEGT. The CDR3 loop spans 14 amino acids. Trimming shortened V by 0 bases and J by 2 bases, and 5 bases separated the two germline ends.

This clonotype was found many times. The chain employs TRBV7-2 and TRBJ2-7, with D possibly being TRBD1 (6 bases). The CDR3 runs 15 residues. The V end was cut by 1 base, the J end by 3 bases, with 13 bases between. Per germline, CDR1 SGHTA and CDR2 FQGNSA. The CDR3 region is CASSLVQGRVYEQYF. Written as DNA, the CDR3 is TGTGCCAGCAGCTTAGTGCAGGGGCGGGTCTACGAGCAGTACTTC.

The chain carries TRBV3-1 and TRBJ2-6, with unresolved D. From germline, CDR1 is LGHDT and CDR2 YNNKEL (reference sequence). V was clipped by 1 base and J by 0 bases, with 10 bases between them. The CDR3 covers 17 residues. The CDR3 reads CASSQARWPSGANVLTF. The CDR3 DNA sequence: TGTGCCAGCAGCCAAGCCCGCTGGCCCTCTGGGGCCAACGTCCTGACTTTC.

In this sample, this clonotype turned up many times. The V call is TRBV7-6, the J call TRBJ2-3, with TRBD2 matching 9 bases. From germline, CDR1 is SGHVS and CDR2 FNYEAQ. This CDR3 spans 16 amino acids. After removal of 1 base from V and 0 bases from J, the junction contained 2 bases not matched to a gene. In DNA form, the CDR3 reads TGTGCCAGCAGCTTAGAGGGGACTAGCAGCACAGATACGCAGTATTTT. This translates into CASSLEGTSSTDTQYF.

There are many counts of this clonotype. The rearrangement uses TRBV9 and TRBJ2-3; 8 bases fit TRBD2. Germline V lookup: CDR1 SGDLS, CDR2 YYNGEE. The CDR3 has 15 amino acids. Losses at the gene ends were 0 bases for V and 1 base for J; bases not matched to a gene: 1. This CDR3 is CASSVGRGGTDTQYF. The CDR3 nucleotides read TGTGCCAGCAGCGTAGGGCGGGGGGGCACAGATACGCAGTATTTT.

The chain carries TRBV20-1 and TRBJ2-3, with TRBD2 matching over 7 bases. Germline V gene sequence: CDR1 DFQATT, CDR2 SNEGSKA (reference sequence). The trim removed 6 bases at V and 0 bases at J, leaving 6 bases unmatched. This CDR3 spans 14 amino acids. CDR3 sequence reads: CSAAGGGSTDTQYF. The CDR3 region has the DNA TGCAGTGCCGCCGGCGGGGGAAGCACAGATACGCAGTATTTT.